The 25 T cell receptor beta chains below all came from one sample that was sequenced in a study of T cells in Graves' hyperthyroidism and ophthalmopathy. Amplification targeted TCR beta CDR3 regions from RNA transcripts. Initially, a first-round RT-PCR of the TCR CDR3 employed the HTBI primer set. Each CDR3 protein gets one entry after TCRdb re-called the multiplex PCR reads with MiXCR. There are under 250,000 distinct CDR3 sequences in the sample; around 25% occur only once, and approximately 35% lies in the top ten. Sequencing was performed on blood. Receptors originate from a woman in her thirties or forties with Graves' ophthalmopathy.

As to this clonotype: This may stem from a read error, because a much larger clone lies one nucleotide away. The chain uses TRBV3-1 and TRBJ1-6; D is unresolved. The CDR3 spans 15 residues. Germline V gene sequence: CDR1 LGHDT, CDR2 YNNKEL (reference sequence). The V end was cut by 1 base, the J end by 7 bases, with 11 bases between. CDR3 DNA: TGTGCCAGCAGCCAAGTTGCGGGGTCGAATTCACCCCTCCACTTT. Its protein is CASSQVAGSNSPLHF. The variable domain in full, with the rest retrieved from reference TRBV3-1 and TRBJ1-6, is DTAVSQTPKYLVTQMGNDKSIKCEQNLGHDTMYWYKQDSKKFLKIMFSYNNKELIINETVPNRFSPKSPDKAHLNLHINSLELGDSAVYFCASSQVAGSNSPLHFGNGTRLTVT.

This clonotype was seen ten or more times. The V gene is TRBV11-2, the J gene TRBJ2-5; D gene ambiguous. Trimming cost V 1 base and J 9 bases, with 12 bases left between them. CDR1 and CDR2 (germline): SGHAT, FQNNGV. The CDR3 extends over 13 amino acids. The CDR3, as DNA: TGTGCCAGCAGCTTAGCCCAGTATGGAGCCCAGTACTTC. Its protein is CASSLAQYGAQYF.

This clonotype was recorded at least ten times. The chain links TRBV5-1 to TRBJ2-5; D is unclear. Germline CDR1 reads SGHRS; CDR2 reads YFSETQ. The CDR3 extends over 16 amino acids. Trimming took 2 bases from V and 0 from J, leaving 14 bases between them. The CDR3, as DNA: TGCGCCAGCAGCTTCTCCGGCGCTTCGAACCAAGAGACCCAGTACTTC. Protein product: CASSFSGASNQETQYF.

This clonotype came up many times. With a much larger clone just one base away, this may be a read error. CDR3 in DNA: TGTGCCAGCAGCATAGCGACAGGGGGCACTGAAGCTTCCTTT. This encodes CASSIATGGTEASF. This chain joins TRBV7-2 and TRBJ1-1, with TRBD1 matching over 10 bases. From germline, CDR1 is SGHTA and CDR2 FQGNSA. This CDR3 contains 14 residues.

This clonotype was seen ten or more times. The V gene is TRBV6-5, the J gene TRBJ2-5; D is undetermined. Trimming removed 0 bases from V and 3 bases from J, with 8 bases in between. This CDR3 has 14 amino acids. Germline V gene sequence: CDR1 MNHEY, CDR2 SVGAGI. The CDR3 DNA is TGTGCCAGCAGTTACTCGAACATCGAAGAGACCCAGTACTTC. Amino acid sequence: CASSYSNIEETQYF.

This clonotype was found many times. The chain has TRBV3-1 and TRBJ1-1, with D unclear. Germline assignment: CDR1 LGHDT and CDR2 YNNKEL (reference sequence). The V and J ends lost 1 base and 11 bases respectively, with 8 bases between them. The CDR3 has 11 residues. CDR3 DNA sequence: TGTGCCAGCAGCCAAGGACTAGGGGCTTTCTTT. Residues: CASSQGLGAFF.

CDR3 in DNA: TGTGCCAGCACCCATGGGGGAGGGAACACTGAAGCTTTCTTT. Translated: CASTHGGGNTEAFF. The chain couples TRBV28 to TRBJ1-1; D may be TRBD1 (5 bases). With 7 bases removed from V and 1 base from J, the gap between germline ends came to 13 bases. Germline V gene lookup returns CDR1 MDHEN and CDR2 SYDVKM. The CDR3 loop spans 14 amino acids. Together with reference TRBV28 and TRBJ1-1, the CDR3 gives the full variable domain: DVKVTQSSRYLVKRTGEKVFLECVQDMDHENMFWYRQDPGLGLRLIYFSYDVKMKEKGDIPEGYSVSREKKERFSLILESASTNQTSMYLCASTHGGGNTEAFFGQGTRLTVV.

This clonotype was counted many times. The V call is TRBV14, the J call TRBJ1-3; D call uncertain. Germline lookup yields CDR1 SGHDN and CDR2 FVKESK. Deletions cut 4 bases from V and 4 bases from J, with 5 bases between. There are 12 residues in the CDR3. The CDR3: CASSRAGNTIYF. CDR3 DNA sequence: TGTGCCAGCAGCCGAGCCGGAAACACCATATATTTT.

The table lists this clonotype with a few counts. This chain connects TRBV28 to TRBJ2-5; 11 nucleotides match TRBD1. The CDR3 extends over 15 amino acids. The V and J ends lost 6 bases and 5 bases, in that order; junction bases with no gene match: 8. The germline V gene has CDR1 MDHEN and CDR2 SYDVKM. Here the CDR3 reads CASSRDRGDRETQYF. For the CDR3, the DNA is TGTGCCAGCAGCCGGGACAGGGGGGATAGGGAGACCCAGTACTTC.

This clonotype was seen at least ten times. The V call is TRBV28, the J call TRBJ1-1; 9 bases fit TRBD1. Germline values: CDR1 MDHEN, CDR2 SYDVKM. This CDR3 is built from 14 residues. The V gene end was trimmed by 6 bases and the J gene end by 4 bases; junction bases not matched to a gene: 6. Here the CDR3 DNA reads TGTGCCAGCAGCACCGGGACAGGGAGCACTGAAGCTTTCTTT. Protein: CASSTGTGSTEAFF.

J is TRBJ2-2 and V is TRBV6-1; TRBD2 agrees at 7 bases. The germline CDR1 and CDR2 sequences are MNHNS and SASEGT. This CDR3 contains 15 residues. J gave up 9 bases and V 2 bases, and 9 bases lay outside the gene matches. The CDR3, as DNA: TGTGCCAGCAGTGAAAGTGAAGGGAGGGTATGGGAGCTGTTTTTT. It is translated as CASSESEGRVWELFF.

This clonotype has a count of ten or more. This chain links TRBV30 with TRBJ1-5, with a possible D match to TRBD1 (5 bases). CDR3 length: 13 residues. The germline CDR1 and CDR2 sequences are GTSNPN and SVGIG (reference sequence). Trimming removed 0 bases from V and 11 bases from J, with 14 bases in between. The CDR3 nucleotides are TGTGCCTGGAGTGTAACGGAGGGGATGTCCCAGCATTTT. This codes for CAWSVTEGMSQHF.

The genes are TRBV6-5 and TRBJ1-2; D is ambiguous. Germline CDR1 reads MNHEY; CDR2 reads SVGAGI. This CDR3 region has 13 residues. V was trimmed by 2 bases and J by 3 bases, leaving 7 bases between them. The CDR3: CASSYRPYYGYTF. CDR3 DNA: TGTGCCAGCAGTTACCGACCATACTATGGCTACACCTTC.

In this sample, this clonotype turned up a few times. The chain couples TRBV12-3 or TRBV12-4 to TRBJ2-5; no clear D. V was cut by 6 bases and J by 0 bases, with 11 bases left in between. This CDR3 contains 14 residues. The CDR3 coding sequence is TGTGCCAGCAGAAACTACAAGAACCAAGAGACCCAGTACTTC. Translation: CASRNYKNQETQYF.

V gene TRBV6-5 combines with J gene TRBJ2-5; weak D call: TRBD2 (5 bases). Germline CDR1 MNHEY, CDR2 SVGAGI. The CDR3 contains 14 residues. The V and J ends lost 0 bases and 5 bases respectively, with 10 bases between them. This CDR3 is CASSYSLGGETQYF. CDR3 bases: TGTGCCAGCAGTTACTCCCTGGGCGGGGAGACCCAGTACTTC.

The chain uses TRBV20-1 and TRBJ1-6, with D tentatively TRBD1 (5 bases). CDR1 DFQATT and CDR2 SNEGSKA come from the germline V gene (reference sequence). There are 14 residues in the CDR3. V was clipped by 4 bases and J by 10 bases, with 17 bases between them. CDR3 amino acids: CSAIINSGGSPLHF. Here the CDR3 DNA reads TGCAGTGCTATAATAAATTCCGGGGGGTCACCCCTCCACTTT.

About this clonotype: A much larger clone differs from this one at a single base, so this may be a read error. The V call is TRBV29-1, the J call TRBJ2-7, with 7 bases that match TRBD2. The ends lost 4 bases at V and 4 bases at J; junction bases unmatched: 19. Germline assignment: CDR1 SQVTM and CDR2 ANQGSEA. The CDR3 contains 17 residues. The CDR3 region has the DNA TGCAGCGTTGTAGGTGAACTAGCGTTGGGAACGGGGTACGAGCAGTACTTC. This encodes CSVVGELALGTGYEQYF.

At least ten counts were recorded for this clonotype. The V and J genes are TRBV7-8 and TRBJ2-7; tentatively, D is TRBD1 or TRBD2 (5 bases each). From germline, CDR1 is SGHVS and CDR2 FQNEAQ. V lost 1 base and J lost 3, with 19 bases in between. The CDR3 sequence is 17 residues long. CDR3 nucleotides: TGTGCCAGCAGCTTAGAATGTTTCATGGGGGTAGGCTACGAGCAGTACTTC. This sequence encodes CASSLECFMGVGYEQYF.

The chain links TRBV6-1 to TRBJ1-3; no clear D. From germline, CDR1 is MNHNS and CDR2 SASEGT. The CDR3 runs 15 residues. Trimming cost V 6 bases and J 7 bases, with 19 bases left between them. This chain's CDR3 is CASRAKGGMTNTIYF. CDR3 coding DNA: TGTGCCAGCAGAGCTAAAGGAGGGATGACCAACACCATATATTTT.

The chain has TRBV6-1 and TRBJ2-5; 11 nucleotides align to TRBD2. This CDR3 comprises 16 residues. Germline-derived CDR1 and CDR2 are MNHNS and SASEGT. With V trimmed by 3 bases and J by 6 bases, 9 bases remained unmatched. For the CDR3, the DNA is TGTGCCAGCAGTGAGGTTAGCGGGAGGGTCGGGAAGACCCAGTACTTC. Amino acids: CASSEVSGRVGKTQYF.

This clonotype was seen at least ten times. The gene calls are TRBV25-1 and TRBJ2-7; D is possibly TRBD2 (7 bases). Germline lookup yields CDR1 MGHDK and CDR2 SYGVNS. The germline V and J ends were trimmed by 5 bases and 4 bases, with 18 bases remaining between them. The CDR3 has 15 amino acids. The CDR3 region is CASSQGGLTSYEQYF. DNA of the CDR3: TGTGCCAGCAGTCAAGGGGGACTAACCTCGTACGAGCAGTACTTC.

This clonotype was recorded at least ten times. The DNA for the CDR3 is TGTGCCAGCAGCCCCGGGAGGGGGACGAACTATGGCTACACCTTC. Its translation is CASSPGRGTNYGYTF. This chain joins TRBV7-3 and TRBJ1-2; weak D call: TRBD1 (6 bases). Looked up from germline, CDR1 is SGHTA and CDR2 is FQGTGA. The germline V and J ends were trimmed by 5 bases and 2 bases, with 15 bases remaining between them. This CDR3 comprises 15 residues.

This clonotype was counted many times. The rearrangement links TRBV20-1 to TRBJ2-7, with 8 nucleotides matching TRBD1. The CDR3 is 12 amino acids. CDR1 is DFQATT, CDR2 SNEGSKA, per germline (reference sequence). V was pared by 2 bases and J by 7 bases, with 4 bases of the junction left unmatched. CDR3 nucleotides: TGCAGTGCTAGACAGGGGGCGCGGGAGCAGTACTTC. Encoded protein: CSARQGAREQYF.

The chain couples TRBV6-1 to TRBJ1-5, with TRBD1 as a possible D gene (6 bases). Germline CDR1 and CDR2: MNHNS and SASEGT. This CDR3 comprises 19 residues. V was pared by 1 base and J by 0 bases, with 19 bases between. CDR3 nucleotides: TGTGCCAGCAGTGAAGGTGTATGGGGACACTCCAATAGCAATCAGCCCCAGCATTTT. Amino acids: CASSEGVWGHSNSNQPQHF.

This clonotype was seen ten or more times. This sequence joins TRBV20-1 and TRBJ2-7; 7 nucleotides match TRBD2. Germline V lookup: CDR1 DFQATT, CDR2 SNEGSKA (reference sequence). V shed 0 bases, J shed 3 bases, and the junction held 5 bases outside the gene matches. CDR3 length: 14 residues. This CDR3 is CSARDLGGVYEQYF. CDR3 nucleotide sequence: TGCAGTGCTAGAGATCTGGGAGGGGTCTACGAGCAGTACTTC.